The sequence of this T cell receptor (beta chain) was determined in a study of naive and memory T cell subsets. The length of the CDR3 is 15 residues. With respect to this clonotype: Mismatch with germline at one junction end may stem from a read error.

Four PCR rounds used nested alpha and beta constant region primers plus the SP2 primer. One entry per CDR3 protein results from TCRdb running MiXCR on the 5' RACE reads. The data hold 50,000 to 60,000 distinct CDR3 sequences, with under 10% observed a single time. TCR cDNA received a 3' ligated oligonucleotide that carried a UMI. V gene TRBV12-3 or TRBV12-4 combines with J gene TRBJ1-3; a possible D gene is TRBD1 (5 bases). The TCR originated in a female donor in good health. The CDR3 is CARSLDSSVGKKIYF. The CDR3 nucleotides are TGTGCCAGAAGTTTAGACAGTTCGGTTGGAAAAAAAATATATTTT.